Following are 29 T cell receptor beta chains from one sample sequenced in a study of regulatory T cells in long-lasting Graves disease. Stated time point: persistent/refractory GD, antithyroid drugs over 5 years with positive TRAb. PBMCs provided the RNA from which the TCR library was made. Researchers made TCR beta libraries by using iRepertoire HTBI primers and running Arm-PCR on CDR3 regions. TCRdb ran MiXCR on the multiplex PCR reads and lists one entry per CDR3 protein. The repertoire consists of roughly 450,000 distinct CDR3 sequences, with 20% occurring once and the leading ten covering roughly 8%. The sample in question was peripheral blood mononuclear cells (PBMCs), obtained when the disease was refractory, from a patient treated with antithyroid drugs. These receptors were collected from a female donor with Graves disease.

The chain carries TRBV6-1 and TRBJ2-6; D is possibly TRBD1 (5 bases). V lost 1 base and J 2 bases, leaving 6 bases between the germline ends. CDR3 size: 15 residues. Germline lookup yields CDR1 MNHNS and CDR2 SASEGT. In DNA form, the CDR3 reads TGTGCCAGCAGTGAAGAGGGGACTGGGGCCAACGTCCTGACTTTC. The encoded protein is CASSEEGTGANVLTF.

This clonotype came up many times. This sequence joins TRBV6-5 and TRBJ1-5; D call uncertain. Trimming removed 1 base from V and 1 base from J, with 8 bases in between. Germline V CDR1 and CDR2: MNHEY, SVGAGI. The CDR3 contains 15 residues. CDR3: CASSYLSSSNQPQHF. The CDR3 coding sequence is TGTGCCAGCAGTTACTTGAGCTCCAGCAATCAGCCCCAGCATTTT.

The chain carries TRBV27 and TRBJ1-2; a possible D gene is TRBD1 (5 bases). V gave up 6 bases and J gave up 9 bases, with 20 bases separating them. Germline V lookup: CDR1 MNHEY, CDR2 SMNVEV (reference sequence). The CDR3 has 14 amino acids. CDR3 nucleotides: TGTGCCAGCAGCCGACACGGGACGTCCGCAAGCTACACCTTC. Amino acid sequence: CASSRHGTSASYTF.

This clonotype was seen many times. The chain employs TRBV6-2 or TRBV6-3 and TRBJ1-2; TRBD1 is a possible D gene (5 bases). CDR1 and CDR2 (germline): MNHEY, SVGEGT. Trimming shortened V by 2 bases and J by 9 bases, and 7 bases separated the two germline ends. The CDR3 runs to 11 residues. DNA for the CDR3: TGTGCCAGCAGTTACGCGGACAGCTACACCTTC. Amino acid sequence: CASSYADSYTF.

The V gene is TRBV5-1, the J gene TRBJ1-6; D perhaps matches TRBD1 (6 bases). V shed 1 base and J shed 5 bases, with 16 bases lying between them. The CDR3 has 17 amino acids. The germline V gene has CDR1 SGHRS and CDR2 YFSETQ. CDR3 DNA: TGCGCCAGCAGCTTGCGATATCCAGGGGTAGATAATTCACCCCTCCACTTT. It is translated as CASSLRYPGVDNSPLHF.

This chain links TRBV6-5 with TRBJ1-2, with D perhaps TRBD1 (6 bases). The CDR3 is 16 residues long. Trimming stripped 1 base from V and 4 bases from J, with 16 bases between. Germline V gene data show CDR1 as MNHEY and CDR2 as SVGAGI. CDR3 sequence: CASSYLATGTPYGYTF. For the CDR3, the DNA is TGTGCCAGCAGTTACTTAGCCACAGGGACCCCCTATGGCTACACCTTC.

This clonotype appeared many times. In nucleotides, the CDR3 is TGTGCCTGGAGTGGCACTTGGACAGGGAATTACGAGCAGTACTTC. Translating it yields CAWSGTWTGNYEQYF. The J gene is TRBJ2-7, the V gene TRBV30, with TRBD1 matching 8 bases. CDR1 and CDR2 (germline): GTSNPN, SVGIG (reference sequence). Trimming at V came to 1 base and at J to 4 bases, leaving 9 bases not matched to a gene. The CDR3 consists of 15 residues.

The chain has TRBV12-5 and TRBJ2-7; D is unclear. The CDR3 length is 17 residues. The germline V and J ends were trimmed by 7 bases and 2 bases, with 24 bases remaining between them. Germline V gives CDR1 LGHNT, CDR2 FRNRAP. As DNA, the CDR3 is TGTGCTAGTGATCGGACCCATTCCCCCCCACGTACCTACGAGCAGTACTTC. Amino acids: CASDRTHSPPRTYEQYF.

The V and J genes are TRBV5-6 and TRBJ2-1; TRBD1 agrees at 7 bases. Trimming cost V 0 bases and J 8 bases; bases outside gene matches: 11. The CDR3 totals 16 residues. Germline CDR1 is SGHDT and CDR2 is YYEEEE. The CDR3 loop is CASSLALWAGGDEQFF. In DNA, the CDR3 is TGTGCCAGCAGCTTGGCCCTATGGGCAGGGGGTGATGAGCAGTTCTTC.

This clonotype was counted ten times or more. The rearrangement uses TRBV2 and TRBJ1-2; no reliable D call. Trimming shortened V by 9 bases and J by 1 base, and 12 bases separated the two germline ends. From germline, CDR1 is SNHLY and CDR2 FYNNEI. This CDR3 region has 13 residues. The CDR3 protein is CASSIGFNYGYTF. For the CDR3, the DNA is TGTGCCAGTTCTATAGGATTTAACTATGGCTACACCTTC. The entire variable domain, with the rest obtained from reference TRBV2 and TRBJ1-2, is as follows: EPEVTQTPSHQVTQMGQEVILRCVPISNHLYFYWYRQILGQKVEFLVSFYNNEISEKSEIFDDQFSVERPDGSNFTLKIRSTKLEDSAMYFCASSIGFNYGYTFGSGTRLTVV.

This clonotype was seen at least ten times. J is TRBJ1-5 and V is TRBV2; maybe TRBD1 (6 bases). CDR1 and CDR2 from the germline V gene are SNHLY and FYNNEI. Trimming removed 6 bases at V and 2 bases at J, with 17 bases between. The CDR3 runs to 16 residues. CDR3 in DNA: TGTGCCAGCAGACCACCGGGACAATCGGGCAATCAGCCCCAGCATTTT. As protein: CASRPPGQSGNQPQHF.

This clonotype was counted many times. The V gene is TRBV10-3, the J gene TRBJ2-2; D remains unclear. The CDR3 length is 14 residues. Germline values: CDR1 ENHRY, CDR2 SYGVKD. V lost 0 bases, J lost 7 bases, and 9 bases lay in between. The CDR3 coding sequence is TGTGCCATCAGTGAGTCGAAACCTGGCGGGGAGCTGTTTTTT. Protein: CAISESKPGGELFF.

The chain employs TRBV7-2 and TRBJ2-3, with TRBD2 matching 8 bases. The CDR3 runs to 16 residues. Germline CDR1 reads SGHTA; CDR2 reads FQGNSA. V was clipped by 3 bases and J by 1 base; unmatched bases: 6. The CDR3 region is CASSFTGTRRTDTQYF. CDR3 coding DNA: TGTGCCAGCAGCTTCACCGGGACTAGGCGCACAGATACGCAGTATTTT.

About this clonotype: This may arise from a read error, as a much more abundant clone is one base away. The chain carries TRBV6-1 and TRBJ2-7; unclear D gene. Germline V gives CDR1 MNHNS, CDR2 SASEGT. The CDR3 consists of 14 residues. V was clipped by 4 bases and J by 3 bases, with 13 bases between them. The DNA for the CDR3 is TGTGCCAGCAGTGTAAGTACAGCATACTACGAGCAGTACTTC. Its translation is CASSVSTAYYEQYF.

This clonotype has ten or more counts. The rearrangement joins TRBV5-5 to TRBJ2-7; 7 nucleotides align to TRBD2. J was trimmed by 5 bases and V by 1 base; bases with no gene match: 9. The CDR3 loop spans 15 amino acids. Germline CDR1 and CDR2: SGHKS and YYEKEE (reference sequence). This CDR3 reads CASSLIGGGNHEQYF. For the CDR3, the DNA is TGTGCCAGCAGCTTGATTGGGGGAGGGAACCACGAGCAGTACTTC.

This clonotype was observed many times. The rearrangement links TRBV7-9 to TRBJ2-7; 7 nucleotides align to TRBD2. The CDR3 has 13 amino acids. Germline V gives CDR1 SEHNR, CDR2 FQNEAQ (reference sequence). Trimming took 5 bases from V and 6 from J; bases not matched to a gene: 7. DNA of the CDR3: TGTGCCAGCAGCCCAGGACTAGGGCTCGAGCAGTACTTC. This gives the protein CASSPGLGLEQYF.

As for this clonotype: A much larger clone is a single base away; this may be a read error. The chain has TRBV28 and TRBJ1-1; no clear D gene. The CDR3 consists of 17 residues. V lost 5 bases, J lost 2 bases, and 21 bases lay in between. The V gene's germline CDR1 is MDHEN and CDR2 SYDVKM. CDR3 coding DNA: TGTGCCAGCAGTCCTCCGGGTCGCCTAAAACGTAACACTGAAGCTTTCTTT. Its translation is CASSPPGRLKRNTEAFF.

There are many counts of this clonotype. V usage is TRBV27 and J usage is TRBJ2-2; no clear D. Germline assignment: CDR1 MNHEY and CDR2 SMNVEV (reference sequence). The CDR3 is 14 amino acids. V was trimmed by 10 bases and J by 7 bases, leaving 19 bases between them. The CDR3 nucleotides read TGTGCCACCGCTCTTGGAAAAGGGATCGGGGAGCTGTTTTTT. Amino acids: CATALGKGIGELFF.

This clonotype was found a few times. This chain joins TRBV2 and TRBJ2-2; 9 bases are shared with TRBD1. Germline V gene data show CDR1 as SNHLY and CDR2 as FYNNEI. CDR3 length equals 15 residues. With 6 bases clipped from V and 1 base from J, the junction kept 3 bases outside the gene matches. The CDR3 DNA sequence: TGTGCCAGCAGAGGACAGGGGTGGAACACCGGGGAGCTGTTTTTT. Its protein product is CASRGQGWNTGELFF.

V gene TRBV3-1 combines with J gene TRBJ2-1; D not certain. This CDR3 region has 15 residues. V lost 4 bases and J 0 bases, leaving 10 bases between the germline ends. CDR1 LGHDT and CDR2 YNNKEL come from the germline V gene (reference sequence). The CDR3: CASSPLGGSYNEQFF. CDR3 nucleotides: TGTGCCAGCAGCCCACTGGGCGGCTCCTACAATGAGCAGTTCTTC.

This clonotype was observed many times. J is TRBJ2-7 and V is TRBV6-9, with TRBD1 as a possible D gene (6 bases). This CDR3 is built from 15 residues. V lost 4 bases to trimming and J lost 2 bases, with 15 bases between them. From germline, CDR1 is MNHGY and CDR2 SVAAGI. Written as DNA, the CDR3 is TGTGCCAGCAGTTCACCCGGCAGGGGACCCTACGAGCAGTACTTC. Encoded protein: CASSSPGRGPYEQYF.

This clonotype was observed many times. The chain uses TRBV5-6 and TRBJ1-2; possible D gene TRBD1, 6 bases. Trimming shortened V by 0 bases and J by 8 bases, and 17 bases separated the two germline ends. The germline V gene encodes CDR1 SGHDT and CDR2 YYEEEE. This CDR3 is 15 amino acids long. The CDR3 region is CASSLATTGRGGYTF. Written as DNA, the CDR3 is TGTGCCAGCAGCTTGGCCACTACAGGGAGAGGGGGCTACACCTTC.

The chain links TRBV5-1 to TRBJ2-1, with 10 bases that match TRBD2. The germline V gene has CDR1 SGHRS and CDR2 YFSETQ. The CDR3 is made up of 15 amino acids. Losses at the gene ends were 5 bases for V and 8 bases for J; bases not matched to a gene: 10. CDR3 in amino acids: CASSYGGLAVDEQFF. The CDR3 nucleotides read TGCGCCAGCAGTTACGGTGGACTAGCGGTCGATGAGCAGTTCTTC. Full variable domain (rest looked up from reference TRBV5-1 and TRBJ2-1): KAGVTQTPRYLIKTRGQQVTLSCSPISGHRSVSWYQQTPGQGLQFLFEYFSETQRNKGNFPGRFSGRQFSNSRSEMNVSTLELGDSALYLCASSYGGLAVDEQFFGPGTRLTVL.

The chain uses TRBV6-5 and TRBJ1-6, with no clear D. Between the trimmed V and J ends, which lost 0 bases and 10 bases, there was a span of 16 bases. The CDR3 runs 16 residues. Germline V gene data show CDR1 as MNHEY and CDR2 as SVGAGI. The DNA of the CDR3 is TGTGCCAGCAGTTACTCAGGTGCCGCTCGGGAATCACCCCTCCACTTT. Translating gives CASSYSGAARESPLHF.

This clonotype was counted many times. CDR3: CATASETNQPQHF. Written as DNA, the CDR3 is TGTGCCACGGCTAGTGAGACCAATCAGCCCCAGCATTTT. The rearrangement links TRBV15 to TRBJ1-5; no firm D call. The V gene lost 9 bases and the J gene lost 3 bases, with 12 bases spanning the gap. CDR1 LNHNV and CDR2 YYDKDF come from the germline V gene (reference sequence). The CDR3 has 13 residues.

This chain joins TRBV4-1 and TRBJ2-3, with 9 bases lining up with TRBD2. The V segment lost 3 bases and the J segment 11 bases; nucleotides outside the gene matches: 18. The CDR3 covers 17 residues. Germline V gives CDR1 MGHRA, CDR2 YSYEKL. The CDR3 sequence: CASSHPTGTSSEEGQYF. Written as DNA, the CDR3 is TGCGCCAGCAGCCACCCGACAGGGACTAGCTCAGAGGAGGGGCAGTATTTT.

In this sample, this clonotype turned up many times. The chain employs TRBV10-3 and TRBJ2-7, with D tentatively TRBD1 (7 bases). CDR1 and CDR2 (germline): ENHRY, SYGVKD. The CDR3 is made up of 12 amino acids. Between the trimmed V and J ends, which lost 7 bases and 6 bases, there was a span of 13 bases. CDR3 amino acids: CAIKEGAGEQYF. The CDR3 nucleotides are TGTGCCATCAAGGAGGGGGCTGGCGAGCAGTACTTC.

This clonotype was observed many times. For the CDR3, the DNA is TGTGCCACCAGCATGAACAATCAGCCCCAGCATTTT. This translates into CATSMNNQPQHF. This chain joins TRBV24-1 and TRBJ1-5; D is unresolved. The germline V and J ends were trimmed by 7 bases and 3 bases, with 6 bases remaining between them. The CDR3 has 12 residues. Germline-derived CDR1 and CDR2 are KGHDR and SFDVKD.

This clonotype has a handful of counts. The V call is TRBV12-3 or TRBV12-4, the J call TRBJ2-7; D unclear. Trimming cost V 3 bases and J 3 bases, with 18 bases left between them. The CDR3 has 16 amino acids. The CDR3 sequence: CASSFLARALIYEQYF. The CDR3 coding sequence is TGTGCCAGCAGTTTCTTAGCACGGGCACTTATCTACGAGCAGTACTTC.